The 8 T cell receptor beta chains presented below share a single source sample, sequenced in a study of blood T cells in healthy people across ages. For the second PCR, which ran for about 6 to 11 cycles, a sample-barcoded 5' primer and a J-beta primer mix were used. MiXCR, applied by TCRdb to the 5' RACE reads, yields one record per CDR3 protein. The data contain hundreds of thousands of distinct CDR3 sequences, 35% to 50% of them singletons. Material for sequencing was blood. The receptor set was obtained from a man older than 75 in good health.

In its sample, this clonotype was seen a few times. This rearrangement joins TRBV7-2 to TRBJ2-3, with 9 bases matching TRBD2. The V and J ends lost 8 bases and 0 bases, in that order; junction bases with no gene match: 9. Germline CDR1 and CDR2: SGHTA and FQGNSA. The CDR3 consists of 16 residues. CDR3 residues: CASCLGLAGSTDTQYF. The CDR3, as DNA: TGTGCCAGCTGCCTCGGGCTAGCGGGAAGCACAGATACGCAGTATTTT.

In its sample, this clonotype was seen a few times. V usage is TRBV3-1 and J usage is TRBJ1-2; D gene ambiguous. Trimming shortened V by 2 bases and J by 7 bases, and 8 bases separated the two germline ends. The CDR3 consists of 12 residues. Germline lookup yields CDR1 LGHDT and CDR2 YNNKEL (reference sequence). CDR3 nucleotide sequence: TGTGCCAGCAGCCAATCCAAGGGTGGCTACACCTTC. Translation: CASSQSKGGYTF.

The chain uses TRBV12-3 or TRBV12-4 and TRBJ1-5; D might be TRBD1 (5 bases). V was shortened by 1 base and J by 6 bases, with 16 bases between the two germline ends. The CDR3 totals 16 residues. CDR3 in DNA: TGTGCCAGCAGTTTAGGGGGACGGGAGGCTCGTCAGCCCCAGCATTTT. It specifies CASSLGGREARQPQHF.

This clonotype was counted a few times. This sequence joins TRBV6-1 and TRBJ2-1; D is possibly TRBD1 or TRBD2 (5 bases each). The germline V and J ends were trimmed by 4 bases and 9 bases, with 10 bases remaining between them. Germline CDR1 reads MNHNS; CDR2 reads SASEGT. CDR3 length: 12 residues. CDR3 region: CASSVAGGEQFF. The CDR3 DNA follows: TGTGCCAGCAGTGTTGCTGGGGGTGAGCAGTTCTTC.

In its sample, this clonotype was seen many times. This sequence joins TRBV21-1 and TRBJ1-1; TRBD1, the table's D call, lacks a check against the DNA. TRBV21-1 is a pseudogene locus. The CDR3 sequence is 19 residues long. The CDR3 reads CASSKVGMGWGAFNTEAFF. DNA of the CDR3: TGTGCCAGCAGCAAGGTGGGAATGGGATGGGGGGCATTCAACACTGAAGCTTTCTTT.

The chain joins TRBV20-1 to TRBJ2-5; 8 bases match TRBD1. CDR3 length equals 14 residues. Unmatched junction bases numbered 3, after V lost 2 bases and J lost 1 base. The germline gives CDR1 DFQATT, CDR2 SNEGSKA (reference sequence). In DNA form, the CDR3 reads TGCAGTGCTAGACGGACAGGGTTCCAAGAGACCCAGTACTTC. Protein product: CSARRTGFQETQYF.

The CDR3 protein is CASSLVVGAAHYEQYF. The CDR3 region has the DNA TGTGCCAGCAGCTTGGTGGTGGGGGCGGCCCACTACGAGCAGTACTTC. The V call is TRBV5-6, the J call TRBJ2-7, with D tentatively TRBD1 (6 bases). Germline CDR1 reads SGHDT; CDR2 reads YYEEEE. Trimming pared 0 bases from V and 3 bases from J, leaving 16 bases between. The CDR3 is 16 residues long.

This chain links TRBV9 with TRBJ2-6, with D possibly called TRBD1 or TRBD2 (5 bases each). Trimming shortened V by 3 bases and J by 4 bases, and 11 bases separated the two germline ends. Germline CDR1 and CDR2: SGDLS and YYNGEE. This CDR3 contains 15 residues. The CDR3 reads CASSAGHRGANVLTF. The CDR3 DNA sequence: TGTGCCAGCAGCGCGGGGCATAGGGGGGCCAACGTCCTGACTTTC.